These T cell receptor beta chains were read from a single sample in a study of shared clonotypes between healthy human individuals. The table came from immunoSEQ multiplex PCR; TCRdb's copy has only in-frame clones and leaves some out. The sample lists about a million clones, around four fifths occurring once. Sequenced sample: memory CD4+ T cells sorted from blood. These receptors were collected from a man younger than 35 in good health. Both conserved end residues are part of each CDR3. D genes are given only for firm matches. Where a row states a size, it is once, few, many or the class of an expanded clone; other rows omit it.

abundance	v_gene	j_gene	d_gene	CDR3aa	CDR3nt
.	TRBV6-6	TRBJ1-2	.	CASRQQGTYGYTF	TGTGCCAGCAGACAACAGGGCACCTATGGCTACACCTTC
.	TRBV9	TRBJ2-2	.	CASSALDTGELFF	TGTGCCAGCAGCGCCCTGGACACCGGGGAGCTGTTTTTT
.	TRBV11-2	TRBJ2-1	.	CASSLGGRMSSYNEQFF	TGTGCCAGCAGCTTAGGGGGACGGATGAGCTCCTACAATGAGCAGTTCTTC
.	TRBV19	TRBJ2-7	.	CASSISDSSYEQYF	TGTGCCAGTAGTATATCGGACTCCTCCTACGAGCAGTACTTC
.	TRBV18	TRBJ2-1	.	CASSPGTLDGNEQFF	TGTGCCAGCTCACCAGGGACTCTGGACGGCAATGAGCAGTTCTTC
.	TRBV7-2	TRBJ2-3	.	CASSLTATDTQYF	TGTGCCAGCAGCTTAACAGCCACAGATACGCAGTATTTT
once	TRBV5-1	TRBJ1-4	TRBD1	CASSLGGLGEKLFF	TGCGCCAGCAGCTTAGGGGGCTTAGGTGAAAAACTGTTTTTT
.	TRBV18	TRBJ2-3	.	CASSPWTDLHTDTQYF	TGTGCCAGCTCACCCTGGACCGATCTTCACACAGATACGCAGTATTTT
.	TRBV6-5	TRBJ1-2	.	CASSYSRGNGYTF	TGTGCCAGCAGTTATTCCAGGGGAAATGGCTACACCTTC
.	TRBV27	TRBJ2-1	TRBD2	CASSRTGTSGRGRFF	TGTGCCAGCAGCCGAACCGGGACTAGCGGGAGGGGCCGGTTCTTC
.	TRBV15	TRBJ2-7	.	CATSRRDGRPYEQYF	TGTGCCACCAGCAGGCGGGACGGCAGGCCCTACGAGCAGTACTTC
.	TRBV2	TRBJ1-1	.	CASRGDRFEAFF	TGTGCCAGCAGAGGAGACAGATTTGAAGCTTTCTTT
.	TRBV28	TRBJ2-7	TRBD1	CASRTGQGGIYEQYF	TGTGCCAGCCGGACCGGACAGGGCGGGATCTACGAGCAGTACTTC
.	TRBV18	TRBJ1-2	.	CASSSGDYGYTF	TGTGCCAGCTCATCCGGGGATTATGGCTACACCTTC
.	TRBV7-2	TRBJ2-7	.	CASSLVFGESYEQYF	TGTGCCAGCAGCTTAGTATTTGGGGAAAGTTACGAGCAGTACTTC
.	TRBV7-2	TRBJ1-5	.	CASSRGGYSNQPQHF	TGTGCCAGCAGCCGCGGCGGTTATAGCAATCAGCCCCAGCATTTT
once	TRBV18	TRBJ1-1	.	CASSPPGGGNEAFF	TGTGCCAGCTCACCTCCCGGAGGGGGGAATGAAGCTTTCTTT
.	TRBV7-2	TRBJ1-2	.	CASSLAGSGYGYTF	TGTGCCAGCAGCTTGGCAGGGTCGGGCTATGGCTACACCTTC
.	TRBV4-1	TRBJ2-2	.	CASSPHGVAGELFF	TGCGCCAGCAGCCCCCACGGGGTTGCCGGGGAGCTGTTTTTT
.	TRBV5-1	TRBJ2-1	TRBD2	CASSLVASGYNEQFF	TGCGCCAGCAGCTTGGTAGCTAGCGGTTACAATGAGCAGTTCTTC
.	TRBV5-1	TRBJ2-2	TRBD2	CASSPVAGRRTGELFF	TGCGCCAGCAGCCCGGTAGCGGGGAGGCGCACCGGGGAGCTGTTTTTT
.	TRBV19	TRBJ1-6	.	CASSIPGMNSPLHF	TGTGCCAGTAGTATCCCGGGGATGAATTCACCCCTCCACTTT
.	TRBV4-3	TRBJ1-3	.	CASSQDLRQGSGNTIYF	TGCGCCAGCAGCCAAGATTTAAGGCAGGGCTCTGGAAACACCATATATTTT
.	TRBV7-2	TRBJ2-3	.	CASSLALVIGTDTQYF	TGTGCCAGCAGCTTAGCCCTAGTCATTGGGACAGATACGCAGTATTTT
.	TRBV2	TRBJ1-1	TRBD1	CASTDREDTEAFF	TGTGCCAGCACGGACAGGGAGGACACTGAAGCTTTCTTT
.	TRBV7-9	TRBJ2-3	.	CASSLLLRTSTDTQYF	TGTGCCAGCAGCTTATTGTTGCGGACTAGCACAGATACGCAGTATTTT
few	TRBV19	TRBJ2-3	.	CATRASTDTQYF	TGTGCCACCCGGGCCAGCACAGATACGCAGTATTTT
many	TRBV6-1	TRBJ1-4	.	CASSPQGGVYEKLFF	TGTGCCAGCAGCCCCCAAGGGGGAGTGTACGAAAAACTGTTTTTT
.	TRBV4-3	TRBJ1-1	.	CASSQEAGWNTEAFF	TGCGCCAGCAGCCAAGAAGCAGGATGGAACACTGAAGCTTTCTTT